Sequencing of this TCR beta chain was carried out in a study of blood T cell repertoires in COVID-19. Libraries were prepared by immunoSEQ multiplex PCR; TCRdb keeps only in-frame clonotypes and omits some of them. Among a few hundred thousand clones, about 79% were seen once, and the ten largest hold more than 3%. Across 20 to 25 US areas, participants ranged in age from roughly 18 to 95 years. From germline, CDR1 is MNHEY and CDR2 SVGAGI. J was trimmed by 8 bases and V by 5 bases; bases with no gene match: 8. This CDR3 is built from 13 residues. This rearrangement joins TRBV6-5 to TRBJ1-2; 7 bases line up with TRBD1. The source material was PBMCs or T cells enriched from blood (not recorded which). The TCR originated in a woman aged 55 to 70 who had recovered from COVID-19. CDR3: CASSLTGAGGYTF. The DNA of the CDR3 is TGTGCCAGCAGTCTCACAGGGGCTGGGGGCTACACCTTC.